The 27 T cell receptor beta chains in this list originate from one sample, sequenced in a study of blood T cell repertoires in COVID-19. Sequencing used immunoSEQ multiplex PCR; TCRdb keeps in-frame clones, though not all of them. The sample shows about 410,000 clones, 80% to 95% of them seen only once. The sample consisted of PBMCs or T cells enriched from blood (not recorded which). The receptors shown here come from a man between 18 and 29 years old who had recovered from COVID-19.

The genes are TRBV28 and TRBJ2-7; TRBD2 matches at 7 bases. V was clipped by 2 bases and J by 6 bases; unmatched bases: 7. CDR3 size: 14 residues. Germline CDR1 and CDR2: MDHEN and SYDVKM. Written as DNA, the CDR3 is TGTGCCAGCAGTTTAACCACGGGAGGAGGCGAGCAGTACTTC. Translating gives CASSLTTGGGEQYF.

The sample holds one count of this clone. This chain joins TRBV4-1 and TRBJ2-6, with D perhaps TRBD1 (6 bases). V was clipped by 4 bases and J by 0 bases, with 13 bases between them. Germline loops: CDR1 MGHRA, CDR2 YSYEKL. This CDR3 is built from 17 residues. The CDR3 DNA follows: TGCGCCAGCAGCCTCCCGGGACATCTCTCTGGGGCCAACGTCCTGACTTTC. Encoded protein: CASSLPGHLSGANVLTF.

This CDR3 is CAIAEGRETQYF. In DNA, the CDR3 is TGTGCCATCGCGGAGGGGAGAGAGACCCAGTACTTC. This chain joins TRBV10-3 and TRBJ2-5, with D possibly matching TRBD2 (6 bases). CDR3 length: 12 amino acids. The germline V gene has CDR1 ENHRY and CDR2 SYGVKD. Trimming removed 8 bases at V and 4 bases at J, with 11 bases between.

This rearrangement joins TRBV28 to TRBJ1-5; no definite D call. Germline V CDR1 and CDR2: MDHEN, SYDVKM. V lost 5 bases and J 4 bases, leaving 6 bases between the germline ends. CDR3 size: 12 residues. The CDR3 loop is CASSNLNQPQHF. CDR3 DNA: TGTGCCAGCAGTAATCTAAATCAGCCCCAGCATTTT.

The CDR3 loop is CASSFRGVDSPLHF. CDR3 sequence (DNA): TGCGCCAGCAGCTTCAGGGGCGTTGATTCACCCCTCCACTTT. The V and J genes are TRBV5-1 and TRBJ1-6; possibly TRBD1 for D (6 bases). Trimming left V 2 bases short and J 8 bases short, with 11 bases between. The CDR3 sequence is 14 residues long. Germline V gene sequence: CDR1 SGHRS, CDR2 YFSETQ.

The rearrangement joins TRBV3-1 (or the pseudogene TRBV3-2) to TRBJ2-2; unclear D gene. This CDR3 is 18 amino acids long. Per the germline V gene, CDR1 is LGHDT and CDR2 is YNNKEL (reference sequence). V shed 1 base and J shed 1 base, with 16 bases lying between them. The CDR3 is CASSQVPVALMNTGELFF. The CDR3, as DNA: TGTGCCAGCAGCCAAGTTCCCGTAGCCCTAATGAACACCGGGGAGCTGTTTTTT.

The CDR3 coding sequence is TGTGCCAGCAGCCAACCGGGACAGGGCACTGAAGCTTTCTTT. Translated: CASSQPGQGTEAFF. The chain couples TRBV3-1 (or the pseudogene TRBV3-2) to TRBJ1-1, with 9 positions matching TRBD1. Germline values: CDR1 LGHDT, CDR2 YNNKEL (reference sequence). This CDR3 spans 14 amino acids. Trimming removed 2 bases from V and 4 bases from J; junction bases left unmatched: 2.

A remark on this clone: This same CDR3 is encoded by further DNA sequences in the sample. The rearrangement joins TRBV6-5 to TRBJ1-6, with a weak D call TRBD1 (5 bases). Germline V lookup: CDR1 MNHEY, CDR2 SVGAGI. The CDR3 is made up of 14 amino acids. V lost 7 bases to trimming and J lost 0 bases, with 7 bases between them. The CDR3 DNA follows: TGTGCCAGCACAGGGTCCTCCTATAATTCACCCCTCCACTTT. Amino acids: CASTGSSYNSPLHF.

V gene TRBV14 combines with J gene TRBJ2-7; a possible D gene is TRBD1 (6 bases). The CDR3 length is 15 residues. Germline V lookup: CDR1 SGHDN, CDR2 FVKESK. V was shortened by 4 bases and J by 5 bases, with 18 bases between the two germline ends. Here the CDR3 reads CASSLTGRSLDEQYF. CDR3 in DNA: TGTGCCAGCAGCCTAACAGGGCGGTCGTTGGACGAGCAGTACTTC.

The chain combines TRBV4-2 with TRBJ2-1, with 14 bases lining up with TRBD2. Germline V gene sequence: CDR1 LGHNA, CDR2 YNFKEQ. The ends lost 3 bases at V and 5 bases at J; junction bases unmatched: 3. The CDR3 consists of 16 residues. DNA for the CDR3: TGTGCCAGCAGCCAGCCGGGACTAGCGGGAGACAATGAGCAGTTCTTC. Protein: CASSQPGLAGDNEQFF.

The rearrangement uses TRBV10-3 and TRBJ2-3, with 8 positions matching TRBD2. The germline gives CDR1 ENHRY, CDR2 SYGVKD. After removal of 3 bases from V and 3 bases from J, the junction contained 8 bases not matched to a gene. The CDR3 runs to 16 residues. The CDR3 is CAISDTAGGRTDTQYF. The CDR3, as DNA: TGTGCCATCAGTGATACCGCGGGGGGTCGGACAGATACGCAGTATTTT.

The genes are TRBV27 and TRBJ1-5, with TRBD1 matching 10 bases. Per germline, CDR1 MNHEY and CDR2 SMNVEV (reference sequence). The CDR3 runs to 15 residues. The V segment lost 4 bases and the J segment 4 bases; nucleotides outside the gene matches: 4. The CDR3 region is CASSWGGQGNQPQHF. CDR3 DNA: TGTGCCAGCAGTTGGGGGGGACAGGGGAATCAGCCCCAGCATTTT.

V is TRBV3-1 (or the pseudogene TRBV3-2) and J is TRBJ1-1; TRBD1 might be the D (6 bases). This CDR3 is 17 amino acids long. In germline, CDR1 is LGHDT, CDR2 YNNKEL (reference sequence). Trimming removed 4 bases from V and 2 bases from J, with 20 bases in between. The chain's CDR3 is CASSPRIQGPQNTEAFF. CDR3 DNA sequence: TGTGCCAGCAGCCCGAGAATACAGGGCCCACAAAACACTGAAGCTTTCTTT.

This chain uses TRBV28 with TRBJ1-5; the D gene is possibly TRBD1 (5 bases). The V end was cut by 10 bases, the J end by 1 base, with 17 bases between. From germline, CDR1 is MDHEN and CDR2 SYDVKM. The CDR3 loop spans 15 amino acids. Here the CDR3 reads CAIDRGGSSNQPQHF. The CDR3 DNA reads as TGTGCCATCGATCGCGGGGGGTCAAGCAATCAGCCCCAGCATTTT.

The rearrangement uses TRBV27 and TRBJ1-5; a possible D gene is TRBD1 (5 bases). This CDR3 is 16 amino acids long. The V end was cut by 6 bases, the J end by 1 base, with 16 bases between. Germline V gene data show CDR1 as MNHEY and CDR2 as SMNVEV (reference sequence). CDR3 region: CASRTSGGTSNQPQHF. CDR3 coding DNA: TGTGCCAGCAGGACCTCTGGGGGGACGAGCAATCAGCCCCAGCATTTT.

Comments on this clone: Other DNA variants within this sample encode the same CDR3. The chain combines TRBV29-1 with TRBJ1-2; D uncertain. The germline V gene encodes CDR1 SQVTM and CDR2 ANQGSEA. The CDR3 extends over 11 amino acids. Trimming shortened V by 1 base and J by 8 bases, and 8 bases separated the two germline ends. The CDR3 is CSVEGARGYTF. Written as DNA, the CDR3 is TGCAGCGTTGAAGGGGCGAGAGGCTACACCTTC.

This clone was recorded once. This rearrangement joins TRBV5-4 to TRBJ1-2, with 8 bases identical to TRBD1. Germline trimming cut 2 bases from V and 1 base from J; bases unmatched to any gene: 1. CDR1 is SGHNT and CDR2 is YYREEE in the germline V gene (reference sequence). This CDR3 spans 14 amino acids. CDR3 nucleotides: TGTGCCAGCAGCTTACAGGGGGTTAACTATGGCTACACCTTC. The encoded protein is CASSLQGVNYGYTF. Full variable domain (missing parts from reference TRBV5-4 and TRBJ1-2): ETGVTQSPTHLIKTRGQQVTLRCSSQSGHNTVSWYQQALGQGPQFIFQYYREEENGRGNFPPRFSGLQFPNYSSELNVNALELDDSALYLCASSLQGVNYGYTFGSGTRLTVV.

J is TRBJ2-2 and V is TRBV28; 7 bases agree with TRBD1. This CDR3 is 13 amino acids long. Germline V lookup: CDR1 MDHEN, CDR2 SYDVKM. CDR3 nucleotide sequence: TGTGGTACGGACAGGTCGAACACCGGGGAGCTGTTTTTT. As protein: CGTDRSNTGELFF.

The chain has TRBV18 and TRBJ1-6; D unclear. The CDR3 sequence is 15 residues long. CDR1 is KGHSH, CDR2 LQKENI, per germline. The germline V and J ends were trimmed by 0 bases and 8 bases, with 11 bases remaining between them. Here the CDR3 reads CASSPPGFTDSPLHF. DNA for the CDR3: TGTGCCAGCTCACCACCCGGGTTTACGGATTCACCCCTCCACTTT.

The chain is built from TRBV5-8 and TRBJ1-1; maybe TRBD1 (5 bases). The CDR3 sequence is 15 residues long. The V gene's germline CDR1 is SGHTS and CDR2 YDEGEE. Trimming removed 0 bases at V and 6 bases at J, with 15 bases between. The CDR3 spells CASSLGGSGDAEAFF. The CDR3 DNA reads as TGTGCCAGCAGCTTGGGGGGATCGGGGGATGCTGAAGCTTTCTTT.

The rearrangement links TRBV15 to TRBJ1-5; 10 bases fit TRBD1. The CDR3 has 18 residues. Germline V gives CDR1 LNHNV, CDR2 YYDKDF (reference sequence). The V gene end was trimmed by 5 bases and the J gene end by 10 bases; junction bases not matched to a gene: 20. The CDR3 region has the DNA TGTGCCACCAGCCAACTTTGGGGGGACAGGGGATTTGATGGCCCCCAGCATTTT. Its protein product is CATSQLWGDRGFDGPQHF.

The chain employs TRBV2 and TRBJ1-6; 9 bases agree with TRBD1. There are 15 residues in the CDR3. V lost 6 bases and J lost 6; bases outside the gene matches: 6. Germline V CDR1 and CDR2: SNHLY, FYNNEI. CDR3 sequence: CASRYEDRGNSPLHF. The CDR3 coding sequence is TGTGCCAGCAGATATGAGGACAGGGGTAATTCACCCCTCCACTTT.

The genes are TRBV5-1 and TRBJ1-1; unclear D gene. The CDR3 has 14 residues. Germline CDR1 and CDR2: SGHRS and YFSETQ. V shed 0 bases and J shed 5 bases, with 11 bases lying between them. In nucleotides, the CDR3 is TGCGCCAGCAGCTTGGAGACTTCGGCTACTGAAGCTTTCTTT. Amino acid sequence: CASSLETSATEAFF.

In DNA, the CDR3 is TGTGCCAGCAGTTCGACAGGGCTCCACGAGCAGTACTTC. Protein sequence: CASSSTGLHEQYF. The chain joins TRBV28 to TRBJ2-7; TRBD1 matches at 7 bases. Germline V gives CDR1 MDHEN, CDR2 SYDVKM. V shed 4 bases and J 5 bases; nucleotides not matched to a gene: 5. This CDR3 has 13 residues.

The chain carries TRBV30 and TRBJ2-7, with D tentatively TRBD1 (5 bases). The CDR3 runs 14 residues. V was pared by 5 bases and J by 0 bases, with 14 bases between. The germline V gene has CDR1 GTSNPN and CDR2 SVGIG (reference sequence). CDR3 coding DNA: TGTGCCTGGTACTCTTCAGGGCTCTCCTACGAGCAGTACTTC. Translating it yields CAWYSSGLSYEQYF.

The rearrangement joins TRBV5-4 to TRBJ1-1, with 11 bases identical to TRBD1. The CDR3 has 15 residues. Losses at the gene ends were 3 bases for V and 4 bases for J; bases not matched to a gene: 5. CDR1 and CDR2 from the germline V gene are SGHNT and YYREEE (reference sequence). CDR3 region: CASSSGTGGITEAFF. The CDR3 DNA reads TGTGCCAGCAGCTCCGGGACAGGGGGTATCACTGAAGCTTTCTTT. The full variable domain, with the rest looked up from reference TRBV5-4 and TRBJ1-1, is ETGVTQSPTHLIKTRGQQVTLRCSSQSGHNTVSWYQQALGQGPQFIFQYYREEENGRGNFPPRFSGLQFPNYSSELNVNALELDDSALYLCASSSGTGGITEAFFGQGTRLTVV.

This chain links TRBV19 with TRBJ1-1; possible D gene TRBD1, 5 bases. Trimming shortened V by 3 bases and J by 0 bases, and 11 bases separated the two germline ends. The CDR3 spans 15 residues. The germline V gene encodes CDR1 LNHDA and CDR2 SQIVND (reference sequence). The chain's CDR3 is CASSIRQGLNTEAFF. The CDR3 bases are TGTGCCAGTAGTATTCGTCAGGGTCTGAACACTGAAGCTTTCTTT.